The 21 T cell receptor beta chains below come from one sample, sequenced in a study of cytomegalovirus exposure and HLA in healthy donors. 60 Vbeta and 13 Jbeta primers were used in PCR. Profiling relied on immunoSEQ multiplex PCR, and the TCRdb table lists in-frame clones only, not all of them. The table shows about 110,000 clones, with roughly 80% occurring only once. Specimen: PBMCs. These receptors all come from a man aged 60-69 years in good health and CMV-seronegative.

This chain joins TRBV29-1 and TRBJ2-2, with a tentative D call TRBD2 (5 bases). V was clipped by 4 bases and J by 5 bases, with 11 bases between them. The CDR3 consists of 13 residues. CDR1 and CDR2 from the germline V gene are SQVTM and ANQGSEA. CDR3 loop: CSVASKLTGELFF. CDR3 in DNA: TGCAGCGTTGCTAGCAAGTTGACCGGGGAGCTGTTTTTT.

The chain has TRBV28 and TRBJ1-1, with unresolved D. The ends were cut back, 5 bases at V and 2 bases at J, with 6 bases in the middle. CDR1 MDHEN and CDR2 SYDVKM come from the germline V gene. This CDR3 region has 12 residues. In DNA form, the CDR3 reads TGTGCCAGCAGTGTGAGTAACACTGAAGCTTTCTTT. This translates into CASSVSNTEAFF.

This clone was observed once. The rearrangement links TRBV7-9 to TRBJ2-2; TRBD1 agrees at 8 bases. CDR1 SEHNR and CDR2 FQNEAQ come from the germline V gene (reference sequence). The V and J ends lost 2 bases and 7 bases, in that order; junction bases with no gene match: 6. This CDR3 has 15 amino acids. The CDR3, as DNA: TGTGCCAGCAGCTTATGGGCAGGGGGCCTCGGGGAGCTGTTTTTT. It specifies CASSLWAGGLGELFF.

This sequence joins TRBV5-1 and TRBJ2-5; TRBD1 agrees at 10 bases. Germline assignment: CDR1 SGHRS and CDR2 YFSETQ. J lost 3 bases, V lost 2 bases, and 4 bases had no gene match. The CDR3 totals 15 residues. The CDR3 DNA reads TGCGCCAGCAGCTTCACCGGGACAGGGGAAGAGACCCAGTACTTC. Protein sequence: CASSFTGTGEETQYF.

The genes are TRBV6-7 and TRBJ2-7; D is unclear. TRBV6-7 is recorded as an ORF, its role being uncertain. Trimming removed 3 bases from V and 6 bases from J, with 6 bases in between. The CDR3 is 11 amino acids. In DNA form, the CDR3 reads TGTGCCAGCAGTTATCTGTGCGAGCAGTACTTC. This codes for CASSYLCEQYF.

The chain combines TRBV7-2 with TRBJ2-5, with D unresolved. The CDR3 spans 13 residues. CDR1 is SGHTA, CDR2 FQGNSA, per germline. V was clipped by 5 bases and J by 4 bases, with 11 bases between them. This CDR3 is CASSDTMGETQYF. The CDR3 nucleotides are TGTGCCAGCAGCGATACTATGGGAGAGACCCAGTACTTC. Filled out from reference TRBV7-2 and TRBJ2-5, the complete variable domain reads GAGVSQSPSNKVTEKGKDVELRCDPISGHTALYWYRQSLGQGLEFLIYFQGNSAPDKSGLPSDRFSAERTGGSVSTLTIQRTQQEDSAVYLCASSDTMGETQYFGPGTRLLVL.

The rearrangement joins TRBV28 to TRBJ2-3, with D possibly TRBD1 on 6 matching bases. Per the germline V gene, CDR1 is MDHEN and CDR2 is SYDVKM. This CDR3 comprises 15 residues. V lost 3 bases to trimming and J lost 5 bases, with 15 bases between them. CDR3 loop: CASSFLTGTIDTQYF. The CDR3 DNA is TGTGCCAGCAGTTTTTTAACAGGGACCATAGATACGCAGTATTTT. Filled out from reference TRBV28 and TRBJ2-3, the complete variable domain reads DVKVTQSSRYLVKRTGEKVFLECVQDMDHENMFWYRQDPGLGLRLIYFSYDVKMKEKGDIPEGYSVSREKKERFSLILESASTNQTSMYLCASSFLTGTIDTQYFGPGTRLTVL.

This clone has just one count. An end of the junction differs from the germline gene, which may be a read error. This CDR3 is also generated by other DNA sequences in the sample. This CDR3 is CASSRRTGGGPTDTQYF. The CDR3 DNA follows: TGTGCGAGCAGCCGCAGGACAGGGGGGGGGCCCACAGATACGCAGTATTTT. The rearrangement joins TRBV7-6 to TRBJ2-3; 10 bases line up with TRBD1. This CDR3 comprises 17 residues. Germline V gene sequence: CDR1 SGHVS, CDR2 FNYEAQ.

V is TRBV10-3 and J is TRBJ1-5; D possibly corresponds to TRBD1 (5 bases). Between the trimmed V and J ends, which lost 7 bases and 2 bases, there was a span of 18 bases. This CDR3 has 16 amino acids. Germline assignment: CDR1 ENHRY and CDR2 SYGVKD. The CDR3 protein is CAIKGRPREGNQPQHF. The CDR3 DNA follows: TGTGCCATCAAGGGGAGACCACGGGAGGGCAATCAGCCCCAGCATTTT.

Only a few counts were recorded for this clone. Other DNA variants within this sample encode the same CDR3. The V and J genes are TRBV4-1 and TRBJ1-2; D is uncertain. The CDR3 totals 16 residues. Trimming cost V 3 bases and J 3 bases, with 17 bases left between them. From germline, CDR1 is MGHRA and CDR2 YSYEKL. The CDR3 nucleotides are TGCGCCAGCAGCCACCTTCCGGACTGGGCCCACTATGGCTACACCTTC. It codes for CASSHLPDWAHYGYTF.

This clone was observed a handful of times. This chain uses TRBV5-6 with TRBJ2-4; 8 bases line up with TRBD1. V lost 4 bases to trimming and J lost 4 bases; unmatched junction nucleotides: 1. In germline, CDR1 is SGHDT, CDR2 YYEEEE. The CDR3 loop spans 13 amino acids. Here the CDR3 DNA reads TGTGCCAGCAGCCGGACAGGGAAAAACATTCAGTACTTC. It yields the protein CASSRTGKNIQYF.

The rearrangement links TRBV5-4 to TRBJ2-3, with 11 bases lining up with TRBD2. The V gene's germline CDR1 is SGHNT and CDR2 YYREEE (reference sequence). J lost 0 bases, V lost 2 bases, and 8 bases had no gene match. This CDR3 has 18 amino acids. DNA of the CDR3: TGTGCCAGCAGCTTTCGTCTAGCGGGGGGTGCTAGCACAGATACGCAGTATTTT. Amino acid sequence: CASSFRLAGGASTDTQYF.

This CDR3 is CASSYADSNYGYTF. The CDR3 nucleotides read TGTGCCAGCAGTTACGCGGACTCTAACTATGGCTACACCTTC. V gene TRBV6-7 combines with J gene TRBJ1-2, with D uncertain. TRBV6-7 carries the ORF label, with uncertain function. The CDR3 extends over 14 amino acids. The V end lost 2 bases, the J end lost 0 bases, and 7 bases lay between the germline ends.

CDR3 amino acids: CASSQAGGITSYEQYF. The DNA for the CDR3 is TGTGCCAGCAGCCAAGCGGGGGGAATTACGTCCTACGAGCAGTACTTC. The chain employs TRBV4-2 and TRBJ2-7, with 7 bases fitting TRBD2. CDR1 and CDR2 from the germline V gene are LGHNA and YNFKEQ. This CDR3 has 16 amino acids. Trimming cost V 1 base and J 1 base; bases outside gene matches: 7.

The chain has TRBV9 and TRBJ2-3; 8 bases map to TRBD2. V lost 4 bases and J lost 2; bases outside the gene matches: 12. The CDR3 spans 17 residues. Germline CDR1 is SGDLS and CDR2 is YYNGEE. The CDR3 nucleotides are TGTGCCAGCAGCAGTAGCGGGGCGAGCACCCTCACAGATACGCAGTATTTT. Encoded protein: CASSSSGASTLTDTQYF.

This clone has more than one count but fewer than ten. The V gene is TRBV7-2, the J gene TRBJ1-6; 7 positions match TRBD1. The germline V gene encodes CDR1 SGHTA and CDR2 FQGNSA. The V and J ends lost 4 bases and 8 bases, in that order; junction bases with no gene match: 11. CDR3 size: 16 residues. As DNA, the CDR3 is TGTGCCAGCAGCTCCAACAGGGGCCAAGTCCATTCACCCCTCCACTTT. Translated: CASSSNRGQVHSPLHF.

This clone was counted between two and nine times. The CDR3 loop is CASSRGGSQETQYF. The CDR3 DNA reads TGTGCCAGCAGCCGCGGAGGGTCCCAGGAGACCCAGTACTTC. The chain has TRBV11-1 and TRBJ2-5; D perhaps matches TRBD2 (6 bases). The CDR3 has 14 amino acids. CDR1 SGHAT and CDR2 FQDESV come from the germline V gene (reference sequence). The V and J ends lost 5 bases and 5 bases respectively, with 15 bases between them.

V is TRBV5-1 and J is TRBJ1-2; 10 nucleotides agree with TRBD1. The trim removed 4 bases at V and 4 bases at J, leaving 4 bases unmatched. Germline V lookup: CDR1 SGHRS, CDR2 YFSETQ. This CDR3 region has 14 residues. CDR3 coding DNA: TGCGCCAGCAGCATTAGACAGGGGGCCTATGGCTACACCTTC. Amino acids: CASSIRQGAYGYTF. The full variable domain, its missing parts supplied by reference TRBV5-1 and TRBJ1-2, is KAGVTQTPRYLIKTRGQQVTLSCSPISGHRSVSWYQQTPGQGLQFLFEYFSETQRNKGNFPGRFSGRQFSNSRSEMNVSTLELGDSALYLCASSIRQGAYGYTFGSGTRLTVV.

The chain employs TRBV5-1 and TRBJ1-2; tentatively, D is TRBD1 (5 bases). Trimming removed 6 bases from V and 9 bases from J, with 21 bases in between. The CDR3 has 14 residues. Germline-derived CDR1 and CDR2 are SGHRS and YFSETQ. The CDR3 bases are TGCGCCAGCACTCCAAGGGGCCTGAAGAAGTGCTACACCTTC. Its translation: CASTPRGLKKCYTF.

This clone has just one count. V is TRBV5-4 and J is TRBJ2-5, with D maybe TRBD1 (6 bases). The J call may be mistaken, given a closer DNA end match to TRBJ2-7. The CDR3 consists of 15 residues. From germline, CDR1 is SGHNT and CDR2 YYREEE (reference sequence). CDR3 protein: CASSTRKDSSYEQYF. CDR3 DNA sequence: TGTGCCAGCAGCACGAGGAAGGACAGTTCCTACGAGCAGTACTTC.

This chain's CDR3 is CASSPVDRTNEKLFF. The DNA of the CDR3 is TGTGCCAGCTCACCGGTGGACAGAACTAATGAAAAACTGTTTTTT. The chain uses TRBV18 and TRBJ1-4; possibly TRBD1 for D (6 bases). V gave up 3 bases and J gave up 1 base, with 9 bases separating them. The CDR3 loop spans 15 amino acids. From germline, CDR1 is KGHSH and CDR2 LQKENI.